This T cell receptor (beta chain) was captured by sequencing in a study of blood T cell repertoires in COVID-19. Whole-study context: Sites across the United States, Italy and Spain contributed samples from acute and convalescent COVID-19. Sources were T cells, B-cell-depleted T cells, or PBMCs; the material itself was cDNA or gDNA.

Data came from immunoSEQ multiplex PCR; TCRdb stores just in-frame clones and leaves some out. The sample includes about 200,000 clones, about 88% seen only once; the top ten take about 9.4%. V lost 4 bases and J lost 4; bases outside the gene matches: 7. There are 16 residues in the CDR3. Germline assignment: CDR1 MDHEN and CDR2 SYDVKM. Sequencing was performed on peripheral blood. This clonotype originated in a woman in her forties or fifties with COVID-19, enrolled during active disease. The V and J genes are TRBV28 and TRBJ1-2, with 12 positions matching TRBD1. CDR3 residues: CASSSPGTGGGYGYTF. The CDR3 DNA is TGTGCCAGCAGTTCTCCAGGGACAGGGGGCGGCTATGGCTACACCTTC.